Listed below are T cell receptor beta chains from one sample, sequenced in a study of cytomegalovirus exposure and HLA in healthy donors. Sequencing was performed with immunoSEQ multiplex PCR; in TCRdb, only in-frame clones are kept and a portion is missing. Of 150,000 to 250,000 clones in the sample, roughly 81% are singletons; the top ten hold over 0.95%. The specimen sequenced was PBMCs. These receptors originate from a woman younger than 45 in good health and CMV-seronegative. The CDR3 runs from the conserved cysteine through the conserved F or W. D genes are given only for firm matches. Expanded clones get a size class; other rows say once, few or many, or leave the size out.

abundance | j_gene | v_gene | d_gene | CDR3aa | CDR3nt
- | TRBJ2-2 | TRBV19 | - | CASSRVGQMTGELFF | TGTGCCAGTAGCCGAGTGGGACAAATGACCGGGGAGCTGTTTTTT
- | TRBJ2-4 | TRBV2 | TRBD2 | CASAAGGGAGIQYF | TGTGCCAGCGCCGCAGGCGGGGGGGCGGGCATTCAGTACTTC
- | TRBJ2-5 | TRBV4-1 | TRBD1 | CASSQPFRDRQETQYF | TGCGCCAGCAGCCAACCATTCAGGGACAGACAAGAGACCCAGTACTTC
once | TRBJ2-1 | TRBV2 | TRBD1 | CASSEETGNYNEQFF | TGTGCCAGCAGTGAAGAGACAGGGAACTACAATGAGCAGTTCTTC
- | TRBJ2-1 | TRBV7-9 | - | CATKAGPYNEQFF | TGTGCCACCAAAGCTGGGCCTTACAATGAGCAGTTCTTC
few | TRBJ2-5 | TRBV4-1 | - | CASSPAYRAETQYF | TGCGCCAGCAGCCCGGCCTACAGGGCAGAGACCCAGTACTTC
- | TRBJ2-5 | TRBV12-5 | - | CASGLSASLETQYF | TGTGCTAGTGGTTTGTCCGCTAGCCTAGAGACCCAGTACTTC
- | TRBJ2-1 | TRBV11-3 | TRBD2 | CASSLRTSGGATEQFF | TGTGCCAGCAGCTTGAGGACTAGCGGGGGGGCGACTGAGCAGTTCTTC
- | TRBJ2-7 | TRBV5-1 | - | CASSFPGVGAYEQYF | TGCGCCAGCAGCTTCCCGGGGGTCGGCGCCTACGAGCAGTACTTC
- | TRBJ2-7 | TRBV6-4 | TRBD2 | CASRETSGRYEQYF | TGTGCCAGCAGGGAGACTAGCGGGCGGTACGAGCAGTACTTC
- | TRBJ1-1 | TRBV6-1 | - | CASSLGRSNTEAFF | TGTGCCAGCAGCCTAGGGAGGAGTAACACTGAAGCTTTCTTT
few | TRBJ1-5 | TRBV4-1 | - | CASSRDINQPQHF | TGCGCCAGCAGCCGGGACATCAATCAGCCCCAGCATTTT
- | TRBJ2-1 | TRBV9 | TRBD2 | CASSKSGGAANEQFF | TGTGCCAGCAGCAAAAGCGGGGGGGCGGCCAATGAGCAGTTCTTC
once | TRBJ2-7 | TRBV7-3 | TRBD1 | CASSPVGTGDDEQYF | TGTGCCAGCAGCCCAGTCGGGACAGGGGACGACGAGCAGTACTTC
- | TRBJ2-7 | TRBV30 | - | CAWSDSQGLAYEQYF | TGTGCCTGGAGTGATTCCCAGGGACTGGCCTACGAGCAGTACTTC
few | TRBJ2-1 | TRBV19 | TRBD2 | CASSFQASGIDEQFF | TGTGCCAGTAGCTTCCAGGCTAGCGGGATCGATGAGCAGTTCTTC